This TCR beta chain was captured in a study of alternative splicing in chronic myeloid leukemia remission (dated by TCRdb to 2018 to 2021). For context, the study as a whole: Remission specimens from the trials were collected at major or complete molecular response, at 12 or 24 months of TKI therapy. RNA sequencing was used to profile peripheral blood taken from chronic-phase CML patients both at diagnosis and at remission, and those profiles were then compared against healthy donors. About nine diagnostic specimens, together with matched remission specimens, were obtained from the RESIST (imatinib), ENESTxtnd (nilotinib) and PINNACLE (nilotinib plus pegylated interferon) trials. The median age was approximately 53 years at diagnosis, 56 at remission and approximately 34 for the healthy controls. Total leukocytes from peripheral blood collected in EDTA were used as the trial diagnostic specimens. The French Persistem study contributed nine CML samples, of which seven were diagnostic and two were matched remission samples. In terms of female/male counts, the diagnosis samples were 11/5, the remission samples were 8/3 and the controls were 2/4. Trizol was used to extract total RNA from peripheral blood mononuclear cells of the diagnosis, remission and control samples.

Points the paper makes about the study in general: Blood cell composition at remission was reconfigured to resemble lymphoid cell-enriched normal controls. Strong differences in blood cell composition were observed between timepoints, with a shift from myeloid progenitor enrichment at diagnosis to mature lymphoid enrichment at remission.

A word on this clonotype: Its antigen is currently not known.

The library was built by means of bulk RNA-seq. The TruSeq Stranded RNA sample prep kit was used to generate libraries of poly-A-enriched mRNA from an input of approximately 0.9 ug total RNA. Paired-end sequencing was performed on a HiSeq 2500, with each sample sequenced in triplicate. RNA-seq read length was 125 nucleotides per mate. The published analysis was carried out like this. Reads were trimmed and aligned to hg38 using STAR v2.7, and quality control was performed with FASTQC, RSeQC and multiqc. Salmon 0.14.1 was used to quantify gene expression levels as transcripts per million (TPM). Principal component analysis suggested that transcriptomic profiles were not driven by trial, library batch, sequencing batch, treatment regimen or sex. TCRdb reprocessed the reads and lists each CDR3 protein sequence as a single entry, with no DNA. V and J calls and clone size were set by TCRdb, not the authors. This sample has hundreds of distinct CDR3 sequences in its table, and approximately 98% of those were observed once. The leading ten clones occupy less than 7.5% of the sample.

According to the study, the label for this sample's time point signals: major or complete molecular response after front-line TKI therapy. The patient cohort comprised more than 15 CML patients, with matched post-remission samples retrieved for a subset of them. CDR1 and CDR2 are drawn from the germline V gene: SGHDT, YYEEEE. There are 16 amino acids in the CDR3, from cysteine to phenylalanine inclusive. A DNA sequence was not provided. Sequenced material: PBMCs or total blood leukocytes (not recorded which), taken during remission. The receptor was derived from an adult with chronic myeloid leukemia. The V and J segments used are TRBV5-6 and TRBJ1-2. Here the CDR3 is given as CASSSGQGLYKGGYTF.